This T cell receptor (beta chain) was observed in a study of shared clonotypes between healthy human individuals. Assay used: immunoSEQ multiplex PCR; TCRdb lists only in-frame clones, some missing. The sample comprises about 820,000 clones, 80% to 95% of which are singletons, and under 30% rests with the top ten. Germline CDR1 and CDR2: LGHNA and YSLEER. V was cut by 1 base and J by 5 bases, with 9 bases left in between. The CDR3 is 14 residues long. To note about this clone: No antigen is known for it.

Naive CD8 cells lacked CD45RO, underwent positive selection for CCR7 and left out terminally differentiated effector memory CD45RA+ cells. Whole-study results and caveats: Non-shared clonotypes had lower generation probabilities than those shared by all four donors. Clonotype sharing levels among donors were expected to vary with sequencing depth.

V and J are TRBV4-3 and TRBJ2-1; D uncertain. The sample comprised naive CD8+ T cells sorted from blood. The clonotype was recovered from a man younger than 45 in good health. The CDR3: CASSQVMRNNEQFF. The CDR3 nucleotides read TGCGCCAGCAGCCAAGTCATGCGGAACAATGAGCAGTTCTTC.